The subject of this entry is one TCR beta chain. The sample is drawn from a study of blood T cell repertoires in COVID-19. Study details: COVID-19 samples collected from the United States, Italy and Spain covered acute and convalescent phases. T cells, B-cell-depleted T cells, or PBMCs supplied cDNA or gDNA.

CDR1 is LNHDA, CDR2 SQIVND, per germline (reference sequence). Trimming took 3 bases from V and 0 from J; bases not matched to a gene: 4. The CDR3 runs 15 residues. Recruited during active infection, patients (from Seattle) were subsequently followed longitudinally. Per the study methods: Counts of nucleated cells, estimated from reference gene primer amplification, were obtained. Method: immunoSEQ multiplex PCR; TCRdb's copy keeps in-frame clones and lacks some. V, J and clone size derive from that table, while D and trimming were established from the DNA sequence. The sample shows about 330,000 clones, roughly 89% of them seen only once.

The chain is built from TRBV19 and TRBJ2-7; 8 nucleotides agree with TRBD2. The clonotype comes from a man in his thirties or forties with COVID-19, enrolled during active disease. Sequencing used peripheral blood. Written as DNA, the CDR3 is TGTGCCAGTAGTATGGAACTAGCGGTCTCCTACGAGCAGTACTTC. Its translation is CASSMELAVSYEQYF.